What follows describes a single T cell receptor (beta chain). The antigen is undetermined. Germline V CDR1 and CDR2: SGHNT, YYREEE (reference sequence). Trimming cost V 6 bases and J 0 bases; bases outside gene matches: 4. This CDR3 has 15 amino acids. This sample stems from a study of tumor-infiltrating lymphocytes in localized non-small cell lung cancer. Notes on the study in general: TCRbeta sequencing showed higher T cell infiltration in tumors than uninvolved lung. TCR sequencing covered a subset of patients with enough tissue. IM1 and IM2 tumors showed no difference in T-cell fraction.

TCRdb's copy holds only in-frame clones and misses some; the assay was immunoSEQ multiplex PCR. Of around 16,000 clones listed, roughly two thirds were seen once; the top ten hold roughly 4%. The chain uses TRBV5-4 and TRBJ2-2; 8 bases line up with TRBD2. Sequences were obtained from lung tumor tissue. The receptor was isolated from a human donor with non-small cell lung cancer. In nucleotides, the CDR3 is TGTGCCAGCACCACGGGGGGGCCGAACACCGGGGAGCTGTTTTTT. It encodes CASTTGGPNTGELFF.